Detailed here is one T cell receptor beta chain. Clones were read by immunoSEQ multiplex PCR, and TCRdb kept only the in-frame ones, dropping some. The sample has approximately 97,000 clones; 92% are singletons. The source of the sample is a study of control samples from healthy donors and cancer patients. The germline V gene has CDR1 MNHEY and CDR2 SVGEGT. The CDR3 contains 14 residues. After removal of 7 bases from V and 5 bases from J, the junction contained 8 bases not matched to a gene. The receptor was isolated from a woman between 18 and 29 years old in good health. Sequencing was performed on blood. The J gene is TRBJ2-7, the V gene TRBV6-2 or TRBV6-3, with 10 bases aligning to TRBD2. CDR3 protein: CASTPGTSVNEQYF. The CDR3 region has the DNA TGTGCCAGCACCCCCGGGACTAGCGTAAACGAGCAGTACTTC.